One and the same sample provided the 12 T cell receptor beta chains below, sequenced in a study of breast tumors, draining lymph nodes, adjacent tissues (dated by TCRdb to the mid-2010s). Lymph node samples were obtained from the axillary draining lymph nodes of breast cancer patients. The method was multiplex PCR. TCRdb records Illumina HiSeq 2000 as the sequencer. TCRdb applied fastp at Q25 and MiXCR to the public reads, then kept only in-frame beta chains. Entries are consolidated by CDR3 protein sequence, retaining the most common genes and DNA. This sample holds more than 85,000 distinct CDR3 sequences; 21% were observed only once. More than 0.9% of the sample lies in the top ten. Sequencing was done on a sample of axillary lymph node tissue. These receptor sequences come from a female donor with breast cancer. Some clones in this sample may be carry-over from other donors' samples.

In regard to this clonotype: One end of the junction is discordant with germline, which a read error may explain. The V gene is TRBV4-1, the J gene TRBJ2-7; 15 bases line up with TRBD2. This CDR3 region has 18 residues. The V gene's germline CDR1 is MGHRA and CDR2 YSYEKL. The CDR3 here is CTSSQAGTSGGIRGEQYF. The DNA of the CDR3 is TGCACCAGCAGCCAAGCCGGGACTAGCGGGGGGATCCGGGGCGAGCAGTACTTC.

This clonotype was recorded many times. The chain links TRBV6-5 to TRBJ1-5; D is possibly TRBD1 (6 bases). In germline, CDR1 is MNHEY, CDR2 SVGAGI. The CDR3 extends over 14 amino acids. Trimming removed 5 bases at V and 2 bases at J, with 10 bases between. The CDR3 DNA follows: TGTGCCAGCAGTCAACAGGGTGGCAATCAGCCCCAGCATTTT. It codes for CASSQQGGNQPQHF.

This clonotype was seen at least ten times. The chain has TRBV5-8 and TRBJ2-7, with TRBD1 matching over 7 bases. The germline gives CDR1 SGHTS, CDR2 YDEGEE. J lost 6 bases, V lost 5 bases, and 5 bases had no gene match. CDR3 length: 12 amino acids. The CDR3 loop reads CASSYDRVEQYF. DNA of the CDR3: TGTGCCAGCAGTTATGACAGGGTCGAGCAGTACTTC.

The genes are TRBV15 and TRBJ2-1; 8 nucleotides agree with TRBD2. The CDR3 loop spans 15 amino acids. Trimming cost V 0 bases and J 10 bases; bases outside gene matches: 8. Per the germline V gene, CDR1 is LNHNV and CDR2 is YYDKDF (reference sequence). CDR3 residues: CATSRDRAGALEQFF. DNA of the CDR3: TGTGCCACCAGCAGAGATCGAGCGGGAGCACTAGAGCAGTTCTTC.

About this clonotype itself: One base away lies a much larger clone, so this may be a sequencing read error. The V and J genes are TRBV5-6 and TRBJ1-5; D is unresolved. The CDR3 covers 15 residues. Germline V gene sequence: CDR1 SGHDT, CDR2 YYEEEE. The CDR3 nucleotides read TGTGCCGGCAGCTTGTGGGGAAGGGGCAATCAGCCCCAGCATTTT. Its translation is CAGSLWGRGNQPQHF.

This clonotype was observed many times. The chain couples TRBV6-2 or TRBV6-3 to TRBJ2-3, with D perhaps being TRBD1 or TRBD2 (5 bases each). The CDR3 loop spans 13 amino acids. Germline V gene sequence: CDR1 MNHEY, CDR2 SVGEGT. V shed 6 bases and J shed 2 bases, with 9 bases lying between them. The CDR3 DNA sequence: TGTGCCAGCAGGGGACCAGTCACAGATACGCAGTATTTT. It is translated as CASRGPVTDTQYF.

The chain links TRBV11-2 to TRBJ1-1; D gene uncertain. The CDR3 spans 14 residues. Looked up from germline, CDR1 is SGHAT and CDR2 is FQNNGV. Trimming removed 5 bases at V and 3 bases at J, with 13 bases between. Written as DNA, the CDR3 is TGTGCCAGCAGCATGCGACGACAAGACACTGAAGCTTTCTTT. Translated: CASSMRRQDTEAFF.

This clonotype has a count of ten or more. The V gene is TRBV20-1, the J gene TRBJ2-7; 11 positions agree with TRBD2. V was pared by 7 bases and J by 1 base, with 3 bases of the junction left unmatched. The germline gives CDR1 DFQATT, CDR2 SNEGSKA (reference sequence). The CDR3 sequence is 13 residues long. The CDR3 reads CSVGLAVSYEQYF. In DNA form, the CDR3 reads TGCAGTGTGGGACTAGCGGTGTCCTACGAGCAGTACTTC.

This clonotype has more than one count but fewer than ten. The genes are TRBV12-3 or TRBV12-4 and TRBJ1-5, with D perhaps TRBD1 (5 bases). The CDR3 loop spans 14 amino acids. V dropped 0 bases and J dropped 8 bases, with 11 bases sitting between them. The CDR3 reads CASSLAGALEPQHF. The CDR3, as DNA: TGTGCCAGCAGTTTAGCAGGGGCTCTGGAGCCCCAGCATTTT.

As for this clonotype: One end of the junction is discordant with germline, which a read error may explain. The chain has TRBV5-1 and TRBJ1-6; possible D gene TRBD1, 5 bases. Germline lookup yields CDR1 SGHRS and CDR2 YFSETQ. The length of the CDR3 is 13 residues. The CDR3 sequence is CADSYERNSPLHF. The DNA of the CDR3 is TGTGCCGACAGTTATGAACGGAATTCACCCCTCCACTTT.

This clonotype occurred many times. The chain carries TRBV5-6 and TRBJ2-7, with D possibly being TRBD2 (6 bases). The CDR3 loop spans 12 amino acids. V lost 0 bases to trimming and J lost 7 bases, with 8 bases between them. The germline CDR1 and CDR2 sequences are SGHDT and YYEEEE. CDR3 sequence reads: CASSLAGREQYF. The CDR3 DNA is TGTGCCAGCAGCTTGGCGGGGAGGGAGCAGTACTTC.

The sample holds many counts of this clonotype. This sequence joins TRBV4-1 and TRBJ2-5; D may be TRBD1 or TRBD2 (6 bases each). Germline-derived CDR1 and CDR2 are MGHRA and YSYEKL. Trimming removed 0 bases at V and 5 bases at J, with 16 bases between. The CDR3 is 16 amino acids. The CDR3 DNA is TGCGCCAGCAGCCAAGAGGACGGGGGCCAGTGGGAGACCCAGTACTTC. Its protein is CASSQEDGGQWETQYF.